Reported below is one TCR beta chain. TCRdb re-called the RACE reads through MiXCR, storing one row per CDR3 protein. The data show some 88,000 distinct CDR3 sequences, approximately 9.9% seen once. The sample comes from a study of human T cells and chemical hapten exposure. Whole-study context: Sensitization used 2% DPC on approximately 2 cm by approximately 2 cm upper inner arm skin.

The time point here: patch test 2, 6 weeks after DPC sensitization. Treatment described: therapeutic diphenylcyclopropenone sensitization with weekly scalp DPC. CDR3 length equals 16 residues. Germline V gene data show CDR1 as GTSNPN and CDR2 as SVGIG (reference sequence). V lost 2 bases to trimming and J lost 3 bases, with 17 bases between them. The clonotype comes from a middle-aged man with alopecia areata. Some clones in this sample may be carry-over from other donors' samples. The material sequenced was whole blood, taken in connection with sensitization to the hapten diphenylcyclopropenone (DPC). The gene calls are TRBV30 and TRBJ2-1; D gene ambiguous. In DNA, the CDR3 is TGTGCCTGGAGTCTTGCGGCGGAGATCTACTACAATGAGCAGTTCTTC. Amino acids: CAWSLAAEIYYNEQFF.